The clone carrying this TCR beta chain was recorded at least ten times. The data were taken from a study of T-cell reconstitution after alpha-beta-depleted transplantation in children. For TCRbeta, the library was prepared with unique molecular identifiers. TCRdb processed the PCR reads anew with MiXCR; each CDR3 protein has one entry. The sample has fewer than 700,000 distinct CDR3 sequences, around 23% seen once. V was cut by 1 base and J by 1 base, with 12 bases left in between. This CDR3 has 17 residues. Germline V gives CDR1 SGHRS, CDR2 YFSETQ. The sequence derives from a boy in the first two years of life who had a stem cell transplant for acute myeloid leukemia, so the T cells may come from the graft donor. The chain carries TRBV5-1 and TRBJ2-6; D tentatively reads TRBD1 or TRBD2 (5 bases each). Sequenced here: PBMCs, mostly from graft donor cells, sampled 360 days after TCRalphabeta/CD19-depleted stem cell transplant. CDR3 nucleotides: TGCGCCAGCAGCTTGTCTAGGGGCGGGTCTGGGGCCAACGTCCTGACTTTC. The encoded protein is CASSLSRGGSGANVLTF.